These 18 T cell receptor beta chains were sequenced from one sample in a study of T cell responses to AZD1222 COVID-19 vaccine. Profiling relied on immunoSEQ multiplex PCR, and the TCRdb table lists in-frame clones only, not all of them. The sample contains roughly 140,000 clones, 91% of which appear only once. Here the sequenced sample was peripheral blood, taken on day 0 of AZD1222 vaccination. The source is an adult in good health.

The chain has TRBV6-5 and TRBJ2-5, with 10 positions matching TRBD2. J gave up 5 bases and V 5 bases, and 8 bases lay outside the gene matches. The CDR3 loop spans 15 amino acids. Germline V lookup: CDR1 MNHEY, CDR2 SVGAGI. Written as DNA, the CDR3 is TGTGCCAGCAGTCCCCTAGCGGGGGAGGGCGAGACCCAGTACTTC. Its translation is CASSPLAGEGETQYF.

The rearrangement links TRBV6-2 or TRBV6-3 to TRBJ2-7; a weak D match, TRBD1 (5 bases). Trimming pared 6 bases from V and 5 bases from J, leaving 17 bases between. Germline lookup yields CDR1 MNHEY and CDR2 SVGEGT. The CDR3 is 14 amino acids. The DNA for the CDR3 is TGTGCCAGCAGCCCCGCTGGAAGGGGCCACGAGCAGTACTTC. It specifies CASSPAGRGHEQYF.

The J gene is TRBJ2-7, the V gene TRBV2, with D possibly being TRBD2 (6 bases). Germline V CDR1 and CDR2: SNHLY, FYNNEI. With 1 base removed from V and 12 bases from J, the gap between germline ends came to 13 bases. This CDR3 is 12 amino acids long. The CDR3 sequence: CASSEVIAVRYF. The CDR3 DNA follows: TGTGCCAGCAGTGAAGTAATAGCGGTTAGGTACTTC.

The chain links TRBV11-2 to TRBJ2-1; D might be TRBD2 (6 bases). The V gene lost 5 bases and the J gene lost 6 bases, with 17 bases spanning the gap. The germline CDR1 and CDR2 sequences are SGHAT and FQNNGV. The CDR3 has 15 residues. The CDR3, as DNA: TGTGCCAGCAGCCGGGAGATCCTGCCGAGCAATGAGCAGTTCTTC. Residues: CASSREILPSNEQFF.

This chain uses TRBV5-4 with TRBJ1-5, with TRBD1 matching 7 bases. J lost 4 bases, V lost 4 bases, and 11 bases had no gene match. The germline V gene encodes CDR1 SGHNT and CDR2 YYREEE (reference sequence). This CDR3 contains 16 residues. In DNA form, the CDR3 reads TGTGCCAGCAGCCAAGGGGGCGCATCCCCGAATCAGCCCCAGCATTTT. Its protein is CASSQGGASPNQPQHF. Complete variable domain (other parts from reference TRBV5-4 and TRBJ1-5): ETGVTQSPTHLIKTRGQQVTLRCSSQSGHNTVSWYQQALGQGPQFIFQYYREEENGRGNFPPRFSGLQFPNYSSELNVNALELDDSALYLCASSQGGASPNQPQHFGDGTRLSIL.

For the CDR3, the DNA is TGTGCCACCAGGGTCTCGAACACCGGGGAGCTGTTTTTT. It specifies CATRVSNTGELFF. The V gene is TRBV19, the J gene TRBJ2-2, with D possibly TRBD1 on 5 matching bases. The CDR3 is made up of 13 amino acids. Germline values: CDR1 LNHDA, CDR2 SQIVND (reference sequence). V was shortened by 10 bases and J by 0 bases, with 9 bases between the two germline ends.

DNA of the CDR3: TGTGCCATCAGTGAGTCAGTTATCCTTAGGAGCAATCAGCCCCAGCATTTT. Amino acids: CAISESVILRSNQPQHF. The chain is built from TRBV10-3 and TRBJ1-5; D unresolved. Trimming took off 0 bases at V and 1 base at J, with 13 bases between the two ends. This CDR3 has 17 amino acids. CDR1 and CDR2 from the germline V gene are ENHRY and SYGVKD.

The V and J genes are TRBV6-2 or TRBV6-3 and TRBJ2-3; D is ambiguous. The CDR3 spans 12 residues. The ends were cut back, 4 bases at V and 1 base at J, with 3 bases in the middle. Germline V gene lookup returns CDR1 MNHEY and CDR2 SVGEGT. CDR3 region: CASSSRTDTQYF. The CDR3 coding sequence is TGTGCCAGCAGTTCACGCACAGATACGCAGTATTTT.

This sequence joins TRBV6-2 or TRBV6-3 and TRBJ2-1; 8 nucleotides agree with TRBD2. This CDR3 spans 14 amino acids. J gave up 6 bases and V 6 bases, and 7 bases lay outside the gene matches. Germline CDR1 reads MNHEY; CDR2 reads SVGEGT. CDR3 sequence reads: CASSTSGGGNEQFF. For the CDR3, the DNA is TGTGCCAGCAGCACAAGCGGGGGCGGCAATGAGCAGTTCTTC.

The chain links TRBV6-5 to TRBJ2-3; the D is unclear. V lost 2 bases and J lost 12, with 6 bases in between. Germline assignment: CDR1 MNHEY and CDR2 SVGAGI. CDR3 length: 10 residues. The CDR3 nucleotides read TGTGCCAGCAGTTACCGTCCTCAGTATTTT. Amino acids: CASSYRPQYF.

Comments on this clone: The junction shows a germline mismatch at one end, possibly a read error. The chain recombines TRBV28 with TRBJ1-5; D not certain. Germline V CDR1 and CDR2: MDHEN, SYDVKM. The CDR3 is 14 amino acids. In nucleotides, the CDR3 is TGTGCCAGCAGTTTATCTGCTAGCTATCAGCCCCAGCATTTT. This translates into CASSLSASYQPQHF.

The chain combines TRBV7-2 with TRBJ2-7, with TRBD2 matching over 8 bases. J gave up 3 bases and V 3 bases, and 4 bases lay outside the gene matches. The CDR3 extends over 14 amino acids. In germline, CDR1 is SGHTA, CDR2 FQGNSA. The CDR3 loop is CASSFQAGDYEQYF. CDR3 DNA sequence: TGTGCCAGCAGCTTCCAAGCGGGAGACTACGAGCAGTACTTC.

CDR3 coding DNA: TGTGCCAGCAGTGGGTACGGGTTTGTAGAGGGTCTCGTCGGATCCCTCCACTTT. Translation: CASSGYGFVEGLVGSLHF. The rearrangement uses TRBV6-1 and TRBJ1-6; D uncertain. Trimming pared 4 bases from V and 14 bases from J, leaving 30 bases between. The CDR3 has 18 residues. The germline gives CDR1 MNHNS, CDR2 SASEGT.

CDR3: CASSQDRWGGRFFEQFF. CDR3 nucleotides: TGTGCCAGCAGCCAAGATAGGTGGGGGGGCCGCTTCTTTGAGCAGTTCTTC. This chain uses TRBV14 with TRBJ2-1; tentative D call: TRBD2 (7 bases). The CDR3 totals 17 residues. The germline V gene has CDR1 SGHDN and CDR2 FVKESK. Trimming cost V 0 bases and J 9 bases, with 21 bases left between them.

The genes are TRBV2 and TRBJ1-1; 8 bases are a match to TRBD1. V shed 3 bases and J 0 bases; nucleotides not matched to a gene: 0. The CDR3 sequence is 14 residues long. The germline V gene has CDR1 SNHLY and CDR2 FYNNEI. CDR3 coding DNA: TGTGCCAGCAGTGACAGGGGGCTGAACACTGAAGCTTTCTTT. Translating it yields CASSDRGLNTEAFF.

CDR3 amino acids: CASSASQGNYNEQFF. In DNA form, the CDR3 reads TGTGCCAGCAGTGCGTCTCAGGGGAATTACAATGAGCAGTTCTTC. The chain employs TRBV6-4 and TRBJ2-1; weak D call: TRBD1 (6 bases). CDR1 and CDR2 from the germline V gene are MRHNA and SNTAGT. The V end lost 4 bases, the J end lost 4 bases, and 14 bases lay between the germline ends. The CDR3 is made up of 15 amino acids.

The V call is TRBV5-1, the J call TRBJ2-1; unclear D gene. V was clipped by 4 bases and J by 6 bases, with 20 bases between them. This CDR3 is built from 16 residues. From germline, CDR1 is SGHRS and CDR2 YFSETQ. CDR3 sequence: CASSTKDPDIFNEQFF. The CDR3 nucleotides are TGCGCCAGCAGCACCAAGGACCCAGATATTTTCAATGAGCAGTTCTTC.

The chain links TRBV5-4 to TRBJ2-3, with 11 bases lining up with TRBD2. J lost 2 bases, V lost 4 bases, and 6 bases had no gene match. In germline, CDR1 is SGHNT, CDR2 YYREEE (reference sequence). The CDR3 runs 16 residues. The CDR3 nucleotides are TGTGCCAGCAGCCCTCTAGCGGGGGGAAACACAGATACGCAGTATTTT. It specifies CASSPLAGGNTDTQYF.